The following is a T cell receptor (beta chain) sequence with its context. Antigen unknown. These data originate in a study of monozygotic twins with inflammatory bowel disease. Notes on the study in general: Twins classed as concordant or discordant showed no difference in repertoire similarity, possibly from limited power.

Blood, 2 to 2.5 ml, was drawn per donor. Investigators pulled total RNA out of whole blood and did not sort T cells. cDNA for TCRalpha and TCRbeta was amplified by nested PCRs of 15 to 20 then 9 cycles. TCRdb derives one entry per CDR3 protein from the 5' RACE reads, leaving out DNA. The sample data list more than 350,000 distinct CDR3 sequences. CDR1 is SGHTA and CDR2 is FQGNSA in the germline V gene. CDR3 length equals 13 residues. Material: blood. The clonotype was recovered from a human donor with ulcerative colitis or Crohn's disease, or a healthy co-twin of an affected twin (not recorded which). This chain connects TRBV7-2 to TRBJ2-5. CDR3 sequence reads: CASSLRRQETQYF.